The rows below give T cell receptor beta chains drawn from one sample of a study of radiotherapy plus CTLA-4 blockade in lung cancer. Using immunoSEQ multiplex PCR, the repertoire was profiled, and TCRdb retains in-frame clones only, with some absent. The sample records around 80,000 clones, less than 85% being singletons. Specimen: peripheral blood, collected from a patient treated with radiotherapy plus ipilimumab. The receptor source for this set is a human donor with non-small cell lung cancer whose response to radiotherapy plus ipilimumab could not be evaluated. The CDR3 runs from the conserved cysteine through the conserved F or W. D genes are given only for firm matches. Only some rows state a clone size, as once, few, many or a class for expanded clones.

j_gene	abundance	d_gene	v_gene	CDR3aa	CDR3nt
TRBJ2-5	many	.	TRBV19	CASTPGRWGPGETQYF	TGTGCCAGTACCCCAGGGAGGTGGGGTCCCGGGGAGACCCAGTACTTC
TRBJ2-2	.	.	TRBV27	CASSPLGAGSLVAGELFF	TGTGCCAGCAGTCCCCTGGGGGCAGGTAGTCTTGTCGCCGGGGAGCTGTTTTTT
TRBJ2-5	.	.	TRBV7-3	CASSLTRDGEQYF	TGTGCCAGCAGCTTAACGCGGGATGGGGAGCAGTACTTC
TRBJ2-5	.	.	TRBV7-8	CASSALDSETQYF	TGTGCCAGCAGTGCCCTGGACAGTGAGACCCAGTACTTC
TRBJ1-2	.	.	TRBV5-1	CASGEANGYTF	TGCGCCAGCGGAGAGGCGAATGGCTACACCTTC
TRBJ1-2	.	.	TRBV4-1	CASSQEDYGYTF	TGCGCCAGCAGCCAGGAGGACTATGGCTACACCTTC
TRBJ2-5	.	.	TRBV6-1	CASSEELVSAHKTQYF	TGTGCCAGCAGTGAAGAATTGGTTAGCGCTCACAAGACCCAGTACTTC
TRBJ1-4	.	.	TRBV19	CASSRTGSTNEKLFF	TGTGCCAGTAGTCGCACAGGATCAACTAATGAAAAACTGTTTTTT
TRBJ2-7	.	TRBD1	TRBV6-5	CASNQQGQTYEQYF	TGTGCCAGCAATCAGCAGGGACAGACCTACGAGCAGTACTTC
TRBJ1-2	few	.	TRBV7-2	CASSLRTEDGYTF	TGTGCCAGCAGCCTACGGACGGAGGATGGCTACACCTTC
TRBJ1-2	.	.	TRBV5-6	CASSLEVRGSYGYTF	TGTGCCAGCAGCTTGGAGGTCAGGGGCAGCTATGGCTACACCTTC
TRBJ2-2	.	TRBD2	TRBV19	CASTETSGNTGELFF	TGTGCCAGTACGGAGACTAGCGGGAACACCGGGGAGCTGTTTTTT
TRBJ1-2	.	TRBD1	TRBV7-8	CASSSRTGNGYTF	TGTGCCAGCAGCTCCAGGACAGGGAATGGCTACACCTTC
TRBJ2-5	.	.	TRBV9	CASSVGRGALLPQGTQYF	TGTGCCAGCAGCGTAGGGCGGGGCGCTCTACTCCCGCAAGGGACCCAGTACTTC
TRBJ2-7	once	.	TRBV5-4	CASSSGRGQEQYF	TGTGCCAGCAGCTCTGGACGAGGGCAGGAGCAGTACTTC
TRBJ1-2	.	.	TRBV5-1	CASSLGVAVGNYGYTF	TGCGCCAGCAGCCTGGGGGTGGCAGTGGGCAACTATGGCTACACCTTC
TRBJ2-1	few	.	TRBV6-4	CASSTGSSYNEQFF	TGTGCCAGCAGTACAGGGAGCTCCTACAATGAGCAGTTCTTC
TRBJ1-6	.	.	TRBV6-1	CASMHSGNSPLHF	TGTGCCAGCATGCATTCGGGGAACTCACCCCTCCACTTT
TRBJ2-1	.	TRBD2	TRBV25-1	CASSNLAGVNNEQFF	TGTGCCAGCAGCAACCTAGCGGGAGTCAACAATGAGCAGTTCTTC
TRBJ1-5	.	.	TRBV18	CASSLGRDKRHF	TGTGCCAGCTCACTTGGCCGGGACAAACGGCATTTT
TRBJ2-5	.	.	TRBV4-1	CASSRTGAGQETQYF	TGCGCCAGCAGCCGGACCGGGGCGGGGCAAGAGACCCAGTACTTC
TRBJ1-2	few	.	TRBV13	CASSLGGRRHLNYGYTF	TGTGCCAGCAGCTTAGGCGGCAGAAGACACCTGAACTATGGCTACACCTTC
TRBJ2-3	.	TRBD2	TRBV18	CASSPELAGADTQYF	TGTGCCAGCTCACCAGAGCTAGCGGGAGCAGATACGCAGTATTTT
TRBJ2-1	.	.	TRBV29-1	CSVELGRGVDNEQFF	TGCAGCGTTGAATTGGGGAGGGGGGTAGACAATGAGCAGTTCTTC
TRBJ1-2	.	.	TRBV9	CASSTLDRPYGYTF	TGTGCCAGCAGCACTTTGGACAGACCCTATGGCTACACCTTC
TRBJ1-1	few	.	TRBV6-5	CASSDGEATEAFF	TGTGCCAGCAGTGACGGGGAGGCCACTGAAGCTTTCTTT
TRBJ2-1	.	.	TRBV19	CASSGQYNEQFF	TGTGCCAGTAGTGGCCAATACAATGAGCAGTTCTTC
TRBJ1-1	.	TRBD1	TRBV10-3	CAIISTRPRAGGMNTEAFF	TGTGCCATCATATCCACCCGCCCCCGGGCAGGGGGGATGAACACTGAAGCTTTCTTT
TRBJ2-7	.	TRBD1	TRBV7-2	CASSLRGGDYEQYF	TGTGCCAGCAGCTTAAGAGGGGGCGATTACGAGCAGTACTTC
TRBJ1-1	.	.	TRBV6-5	CASRAERAFF	TGTGCCAGCAGGGCCGAGCGGGCTTTCTTT
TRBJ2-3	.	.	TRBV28	CASSQRTWRVEGTDTQYF	TGTGCCAGCAGTCAACGGACTTGGCGGGTCGAAGGCACAGATACGCAGTATTTT
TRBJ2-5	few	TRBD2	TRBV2	CASSAATSGEVEYF	TGTGCCAGCAGTGCAGCGACTAGCGGGGAAGTCGAGTACTTC
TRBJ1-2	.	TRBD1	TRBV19	CASSIGTGSGYTF	TGTGCCAGTAGTATTGGGACAGGTAGTGGCTACACCTTC
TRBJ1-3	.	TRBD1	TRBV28	CASRGTGIFWGAGNTIYF	TGTGCCAGCAGGGGGACAGGGATTTTTTGGGGCGCTGGAAACACCATATATTTT
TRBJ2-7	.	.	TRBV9	CASSAQHPSYEQYF	TGTGCCAGCAGCGCCCAACATCCTTCCTACGAGCAGTACTTC
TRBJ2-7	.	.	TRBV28	CASSLYPPRVNEQYF	TGTGCCAGCAGTTTATACCCTCCCAGGGTTAACGAGCAGTACTTC
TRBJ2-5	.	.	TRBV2	CASSTNIRTVQETQYF	TGTGCCAGCAGTACCAATATTCGAACAGTTCAAGAGACCCAGTACTTC
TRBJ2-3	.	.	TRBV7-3	CASSFSGAGDTQYF	TGTGCCAGCAGCTTCTCAGGGGCGGGAGATACGCAGTATTTT
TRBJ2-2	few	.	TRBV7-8	CASSFVRDTGELFF	TGTGCCAGCAGCTTCGTTCGGGACACCGGGGAGCTGTTTTTT
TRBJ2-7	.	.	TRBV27	CASSPRRDTPFEQYF	TGTGCCAGCAGTCCCCGCCGGGACACTCCGTTCGAGCAGTACTTC
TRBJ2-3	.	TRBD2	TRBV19	CASSFGLGDTQYF	TGTGCCAGTAGTTTCGGACTAGGGGATACGCAGTATTTT
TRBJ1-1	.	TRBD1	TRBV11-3	CASNIQGAGTEAFF	TGTGCCAGCAACATACAGGGGGCAGGAACTGAAGCTTTCTTT
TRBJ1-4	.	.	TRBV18	CASSPNGPGNEKLFF	TGTGCCAGCTCACCAAATGGGCCTGGTAATGAAAAACTGTTTTTT
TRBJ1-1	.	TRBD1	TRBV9	CASSRGTANTEAFF	TGTGCCAGCTCAAGAGGGACAGCAAACACTGAAGCTTTCTTT
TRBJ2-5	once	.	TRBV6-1	CASRTGTTQETQYF	TGTGCCAGCAGGACGGGGACAACACAAGAGACCCAGTACTTC
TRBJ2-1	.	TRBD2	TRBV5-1	CASSPGTSVYNEQFF	TGCGCCAGCAGCCCCGGGACTAGCGTCTACAATGAGCAGTTCTTC
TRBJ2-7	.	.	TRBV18	CASSPPISSSYEQYF	TGTGCCAGCTCACCACCGATCTCTAGCTCCTACGAGCAGTACTTC
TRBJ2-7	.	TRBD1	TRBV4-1	CAGVDRAYEQYF	TGCGCCGGAGTAGACAGGGCCTACGAGCAGTACTTC